The entry below describes one T cell receptor beta chain. Its antigen target is currently unknown. No base quality values were provided; no much bigger clone lies one nucleotide off. The junction shows trimming of 8 bases on V and 0 bases on J, plus 11 bases between the germline ends. The CDR3 starts with the cysteine, ends with the phenylalanine, and has 13 residues. The only DNA kept is the CDR3, 39 bases in frame from the first base. CDR1 and CDR2, per the germline V gene (reference sequence), are LNHDA and SQIVND. The data belong to a study of human versus mouse CDR3 diversity and MHC coevolution (dated by TCRdb to about 2017). Study-wide context: According to reports, the immunoSEQ assay can detect one in 200,000 T cells and keeps multiplex PCR amplification bias to a minimum. Across the mouse and human samples, each sample yielded between roughly 5.5 x 10^6 and 1.6 x 10^7 valid reads. As a reference point for TCR selection on multiple MHC II alleles, the study used human naive CD4 T cell repertoires and compared them against human-TCR-locus transgenic mice that have a single MHC II. Three healthy volunteer blood donors were included in the human cohort, with one aged 30 to 39, one aged 40 to 49 and one aged 60 to 70 at collection. Points the paper makes about the study in general: Among all the groups compared, the lowest clonal inequality scores came from most of the three human donors. According to iCHAO1 estimates, humans had the largest TCR beta repertoire, about 1.6 million clonotypes, which was attributed likely to selection by multiple MHC II molecules. Repertoire diversity was not regarded as directly comparable between humans and mice because human T cells were selected on about 6 MHC II alleles. On average, more CDR3 deletions and insertions were observed in humans than in mice, indicating greater exonuclease and TdT activity.

Naive CD4 T cells, defined as CD45RO-negative and CD62L-positive, were isolated from PBMCs by fluorescence-activated cell sorting. Each donor gave 50 to 65 ml of fresh peripheral blood, from which PBMCs were isolated by Ficoll density centrifugation. Cells were sorted on a FACSAria III instrument, and every sample had a purity above 95%. The QIAGEN blood and tissue kit was used to extract genomic DNA from the sorted cells, and that DNA was then quantified on a NanoDrop 1000. TCR alpha and beta chains were deep sequenced and quantified on the immunoSEQ platform using multiplex PCR of genomic DNA. For the original study's pipeline: Annotation of the TCR sequences relied on IMGT gene and region definitions. As a stand-in for the preselection repertoire, out-of-frame rearrangements were used and set against in-frame clonotypes. The iCHAO1 estimator supplied with the immunoSEQ platform was used to estimate repertoire size. A Gini index, which is based on the Lorenz curve, was applied to in-frame amino acid clonotypes to measure clonal inequality. The intersect function in the R package tcR was used to count shared clonotypes, while the Jaccard index served to score similarity. Principal component analysis of V, J and V-J usage frequencies was run with the R prcomp function without normalization. Held by TCRdb, this immuneACCESS table contains in-frame sequences only and omits some clones. Under half of the omission traces to an unresolved V gene where checked; the cause of the rest is unknown. That table supplies the V and J calls and clone size; D and trimming were determined from the DNA. Present in this sample are tens of thousands of clones, 90% to 95% of which were seen just once. Approximately 17% of the sample belongs to the ten largest clones.

The sequence is built from TRBV19 and TRBJ2-7; the D segment could be TRBD1, given 6 matching bases. The sequence was collected from a person in their sixties in good health. The sample taken for sequencing was naive CD4+ T cells from blood. The cell subset or site label for this specimen denotes: CD45RO-negative CD62L-positive naive CD4 T cells. For the CDR3, the sequence is CASGGQTSYEQYF. The nucleotide sequence is given as TGTGCCAGTGGAGGACAGACCTCCTACGAGCAGTACTTC. Reference TRBV19 and TRBJ2-7 proteins supply the regions before and after the CDR3; the full variable domain is: DGGITQSPKYLFRKEGQNVTLSCEQNLNHDAMYWYRQDPGQGLRLIYYSQIVNDFQKGDIAEGYSVSREKKESFPLTVTSAQKNPTAFYLCASGGQTSYEQYFGPGTRLTVT.